This TCR beta chain originates from a study of cytomegalovirus exposure and HLA in healthy donors. Primers included in the PCR were 60 Vbeta and 13 Jbeta primers. Generated by immunoSEQ multiplex PCR, the TCRdb table keeps only in-frame clones and is missing some. The repertoire includes around 200,000 clones, 84% of them detected once, and more than 0.95% sits in the top ten. V was pared by 2 bases and J by 2 bases, with 8 bases between. CDR3 length: 14 residues. Germline V gene data show CDR1 as SNHLY and CDR2 as FYNNEI. V and J are TRBV2 and TRBJ2-3; D gene uncertain. Sequenced material: PBMCs. This sequence originates from a girl aged 2 to 9 in good health and CMV-seropositive. CDR3 DNA sequence: TGTGCCAGCAGTGAACTTCTCCCCACAGATACGCAGTATTTT. This gives the protein CASSELLPTDTQYF.